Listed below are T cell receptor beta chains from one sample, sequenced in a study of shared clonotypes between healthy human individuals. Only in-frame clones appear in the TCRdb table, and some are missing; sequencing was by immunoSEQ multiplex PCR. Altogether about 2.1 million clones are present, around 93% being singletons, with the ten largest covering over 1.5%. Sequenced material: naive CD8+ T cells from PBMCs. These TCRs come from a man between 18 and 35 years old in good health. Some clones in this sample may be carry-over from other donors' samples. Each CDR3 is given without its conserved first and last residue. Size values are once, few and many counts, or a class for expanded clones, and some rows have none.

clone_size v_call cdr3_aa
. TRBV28 ASSSGTGTPKETQY
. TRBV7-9 ASSLGVAGGDEQF
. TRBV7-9 ASSLGLAVYNEQF
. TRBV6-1 ASNPTGPSYEQY
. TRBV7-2 ASSLVPSGSAEQF
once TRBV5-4 ASSFSGQGHNEQF
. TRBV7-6 ASSLKGVSYNEQF
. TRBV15 ATRQRNSPLH
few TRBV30 AWSVGTGGYQPQH
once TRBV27 ASSLRGSNQPQH
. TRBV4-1 ASSAGQGLSNYGYT
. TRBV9 ASSVEAGVHYGYT
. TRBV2 ASSPSDAYEQY
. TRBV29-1 SVGQGGGSYEQY
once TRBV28 ASSSLRDRGYGYT
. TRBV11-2 ASSPGTSGMDTQY
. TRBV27 ASSLLMGRGPTEAF
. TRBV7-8 ASSRNGNLRNTGELF
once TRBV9 ASSVEERPSSYNEQF
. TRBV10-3 AISDPLDSPGEEQY
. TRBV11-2 ASSPSKGTDTQY
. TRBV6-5 ASSWVAGANVLT
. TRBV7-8 ASSFTGQGAVLNEKLF
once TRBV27 ASSLDFYNEQF
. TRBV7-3 ASRATGGPNEKLF
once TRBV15 ATSSALAGAKDEQF
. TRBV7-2 ASSASGLDRGYT
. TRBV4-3 ASSQGGSRTGELF